This T cell receptor beta chain appears in the sequencing data of a study of blood T cell repertoires in COVID-19. Study context: Italy, Spain and the United States were the sources of the convalescent and acute COVID-19 samples. Nucleic acid was either cDNA or gDNA, and it came from T cells, B-cell-depleted T cells, or PBMCs.

Original handling: Reference gene primer amplification gave estimated nucleated cell counts. Sequencing was performed with immunoSEQ multiplex PCR; in TCRdb, only in-frame clones are kept and a portion is missing. V and J calls plus clone size are reproduced from that table; the DNA served to infer D and trimming. This sample carries 75,000 to 100,000 clones, around 72% of them seen once, and the ten largest clones take roughly 24%. The CDR3 contains 14 residues. Between the trimmed V and J ends, which lost 5 bases and 2 bases, there was a span of 13 bases. Germline V gene lookup returns CDR1 SEHNR and CDR2 FQNEAQ (reference sequence).

The source of this sequence is a man in his 70s with acute or convalescent COVID-19. The sample consisted of peripheral blood. The chain uses TRBV7-9 and TRBJ2-7; D possibly corresponds to TRBD1 (6 bases). The CDR3 reads CASSPRDTPYEQYF. The CDR3 DNA is TGTGCCAGCAGCCCTCGGGACACCCCCTACGAGCAGTACTTC.